This T cell receptor (beta chain) was captured by sequencing in a study of blood T cell repertoires in COVID-19. Overall study context: Samples of COVID-19 (acute and convalescent) were obtained from the United States, Italy and Spain.

How the authors handled the data: Amplifying reference gene primers gave estimates of nucleated cell counts. Sequencing used immunoSEQ multiplex PCR; TCRdb keeps in-frame clones, though not all of them. Clonal size and the V and J genes are those of that table, whereas D and trimming came from the DNA. The sample holds 140,000 or so clones, about 77% seen once. V dropped 7 bases and J dropped 4; count of bases not matched to a gene: 6. Germline V gene data show CDR1 as MNHEY and CDR2 as SVGAGI. This CDR3 is built from 13 residues. This TCR was sampled from a man between 60 and 70 years old with acute or convalescent COVID-19. The rearrangement links TRBV6-5 to TRBJ1-1; 7 bases map to TRBD1. The sample was peripheral blood. CDR3 protein: CASNQQGTTEAFF. The CDR3 DNA sequence: TGTGCCAGCAACCAACAGGGGACCACTGAAGCTTTCTTT.